Listed below are T cell receptor beta chains from one sample, sequenced in a study of blood T cell repertoires in COVID-19. The table came from immunoSEQ multiplex PCR; TCRdb's copy has only in-frame clones and leaves some out. The sample carries about 300,000 clones, 85% to 90% recorded once. Sequenced sample: peripheral blood. Every receptor here comes from a middle-aged woman who had recovered from COVID-19. CDR3s include the opening cysteine and the closing phenylalanine or tryptophan. Fields, in order: J gene, V gene, D gene, clone size, CDR3 protein, CDR3 DNA. The D gene is left open where the match is weak. Not all rows give a size; the values are once, few, many and, for expanded clones, a class.

j_gene: TRBJ1-1; v_gene: TRBV4-3; d_gene: -; abundance: -; CDR3aa: CASSHLGGHEAFF; CDR3nt: TGCGCCAGCAGCCACCTGGGCGGACACGAAGCTTTCTTT
j_gene: TRBJ2-1; v_gene: TRBV3-1/TRBV3-2; d_gene: TRBD2; abundance: once; CDR3aa: CASSQVRDRLAGGRPLAFQNEQFF; CDR3nt: TGTGCCAGCAGCCAAGTCCGAGACAGACTAGCGGGGGGCCGCCCGTTGGCATTCCAAAATGAGCAGTTCTTC
j_gene: TRBJ2-7; v_gene: TRBV30; d_gene: TRBD1; abundance: -; CDR3aa: CAWSLDGTGGAVQYF; CDR3nt: TGTGCCTGGAGCCTAGACGGGACAGGGGGCGCGGTGCAGTACTTC
j_gene: TRBJ1-5; v_gene: TRBV18; d_gene: TRBD1; abundance: -; CDR3aa: CASSPRGVGTAPYSNQPQHF; CDR3nt: TGTGCCAGCTCACCGAGGGGCGTCGGGACAGCACCTTATAGCAATCAGCCCCAGCATTTT
j_gene: TRBJ2-6; v_gene: TRBV21-1; d_gene: -; abundance: -; CDR3aa: CASSKGGSRRPVSGANVLTF; CDR3nt: TGTGCCAGCAGCAAAGGGGGCAGTAGAAGACCCGTCTCTGGGGCCAACGTCCTGACTTTC
j_gene: TRBJ2-2; v_gene: TRBV7-3; d_gene: TRBD2; abundance: -; CDR3aa: CASSVSGGVYSGELFF; CDR3nt: TGTGCCAGCAGCGTTAGCGGGGGGGTCTATTCCGGGGAGCTGTTTTTT
j_gene: TRBJ2-7; v_gene: TRBV6-5; d_gene: TRBD1; abundance: -; CDR3aa: CASRTGTAYEQYF; CDR3nt: TGTGCCAGCAGAACAGGGACAGCCTACGAGCAGTACTTC
j_gene: TRBJ1-5; v_gene: TRBV7-2; d_gene: -; abundance: -; CDR3aa: CASSYSRGQPQHF; CDR3nt: TGTGCCAGCAGCTATTCGCGGGGGCAGCCCCAGCATTTT
j_gene: TRBJ2-7; v_gene: TRBV30; d_gene: TRBD1; abundance: -; CDR3aa: CAWTRPGTGNEQYF; CDR3nt: TGTGCCTGGACCCGTCCCGGGACAGGGAACGAGCAGTACTTC
j_gene: TRBJ2-3; v_gene: TRBV7-8; d_gene: TRBD2; abundance: -; CDR3aa: CASSFPTSGGVTDTQYF; CDR3nt: TGTGCCAGCAGCTTCCCGACTAGCGGGGGGGTCACAGATACGCAGTATTTT
j_gene: TRBJ2-4; v_gene: TRBV7-2; d_gene: TRBD2; abundance: -; CDR3aa: CASSLGGIAGLAKNIQYF; CDR3nt: TGTGCCAGCAGCTTAGGGGGTATAGCGGGACTAGCCAAAAACATTCAGTACTTC
j_gene: TRBJ2-3; v_gene: TRBV7-3; d_gene: -; abundance: -; CDR3aa: CASSLGARSDTQYF; CDR3nt: TGTGCCAGCAGCTTAGGGGCTAGGTCAGATACGCAGTATTTT
j_gene: TRBJ2-7; v_gene: TRBV19; d_gene: -; abundance: -; CDR3aa: CASSIDLRSYEQYF; CDR3nt: TGTGCCAGTAGTATAGATTTGCGGTCCTACGAGCAGTACTTC
j_gene: TRBJ2-1; v_gene: TRBV3-1/TRBV3-2; d_gene: TRBD2; abundance: few; CDR3aa: CASSQEEVWAGGYNEQFF; CDR3nt: TGTGCCAGCAGCCAAGAAGAGGTCTGGGCGGGGGGCTACAATGAGCAGTTCTTC
j_gene: TRBJ2-1; v_gene: TRBV18; d_gene: TRBD2; abundance: -; CDR3aa: CASSPSTSGGYNEQFF; CDR3nt: TGTGCCAGCTCACCGAGTACTAGCGGGGGCTACAATGAGCAGTTCTTC
j_gene: TRBJ2-3; v_gene: TRBV6-2/TRBV6-3; d_gene: -; abundance: -; CDR3aa: CASSYRGVGTDTQYF; CDR3nt: TGTGCCAGCAGTTACCGCGGGGTGGGCACAGATACGCAGTATTTT
j_gene: TRBJ1-1; v_gene: TRBV10-3; d_gene: -; abundance: -; CDR3aa: CAISESSGLRAFF; CDR3nt: TGTGCCATCAGTGAGTCGAGTGGGCTGCGAGCTTTCTTT
j_gene: TRBJ2-3; v_gene: TRBV3-1/TRBV3-2; d_gene: TRBD2; abundance: -; CDR3aa: CASSPRTRGGVSTDTQYF; CDR3nt: TGTGCCAGCAGCCCTAGGACTAGGGGTGGGGTTAGCACAGATACGCAGTATTTT
j_gene: TRBJ2-7; v_gene: TRBV4-1; d_gene: -; abundance: once; CDR3aa: CASSEGLFSSYEQYF; CDR3nt: TGCGCCAGCAGCGAGGGACTCTTCAGCTCCTACGAGCAGTACTTC
j_gene: TRBJ2-7; v_gene: TRBV3-1/TRBV3-2; d_gene: -; abundance: -; CDR3aa: CASSRPGVYEQYF; CDR3nt: TGTGCCAGCAGCCGCCCAGGGGTCTACGAGCAGTACTTC
j_gene: TRBJ2-3; v_gene: TRBV24-1; d_gene: -; abundance: -; CDR3aa: CATSDSLGAQYF; CDR3nt: TGTGCCACCAGTGATTCTCTAGGGGCGCAGTATTTT
j_gene: TRBJ1-2; v_gene: TRBV9; d_gene: TRBD1; abundance: -; CDR3aa: CASSAQGQVDPNTF; CDR3nt: TGTGCCAGCAGCGCCCAGGGACAGGTAGACCCCAACACCTTC
j_gene: TRBJ1-1; v_gene: TRBV3-1/TRBV3-2; d_gene: TRBD1; abundance: -; CDR3aa: CASSQDRGRGTEAFF; CDR3nt: TGTGCCAGCAGCCAAGACAGGGGGCGAGGGACTGAAGCTTTCTTT
j_gene: TRBJ2-7; v_gene: TRBV7-9; d_gene: -; abundance: few; CDR3aa: CASSTGRVYEQYF; CDR3nt: TGTGCCAGCAGCACAGGACGGGTATACGAGCAGTACTTC
j_gene: TRBJ1-2; v_gene: TRBV7-2; d_gene: TRBD1; abundance: -; CDR3aa: CASSSPGQGFYGYTF; CDR3nt: TGTGCCAGCAGTTCCCCTGGACAGGGGTTCTATGGCTACACCTTC
j_gene: TRBJ2-7; v_gene: TRBV5-1; d_gene: -; abundance: -; CDR3aa: CASSLEGPLYEQYF; CDR3nt: TGCGCCAGCAGCTTGGAGGGGCCTCTCTACGAGCAGTACTTC
j_gene: TRBJ2-7; v_gene: TRBV7-8; d_gene: -; abundance: -; CDR3aa: CASSLAHQYYEQYF; CDR3nt: TGTGCCAGCAGCTTAGCCCATCAGTACTACGAGCAGTACTTC
j_gene: TRBJ2-1; v_gene: TRBV7-6; d_gene: TRBD2; abundance: -; CDR3aa: CASSPGLAGGLDNEQFF; CDR3nt: TGTGCCAGCAGCCCCGGACTAGCGGGGGGCTTAGACAATGAGCAGTTCTTC
j_gene: TRBJ1-3; v_gene: TRBV15; d_gene: TRBD1; abundance: -; CDR3aa: CATSRDPTGFDNTIYF; CDR3nt: TGTGCCACCAGCAGAGACCCGACAGGGTTTGATAACACCATATATTTT
j_gene: TRBJ1-1; v_gene: TRBV29-1; d_gene: -; abundance: many; CDR3aa: CSVFGLTTYTEAFF; CDR3nt: TGCAGCGTTTTTGGATTGACTACCTACACTGAAGCTTTCTTT